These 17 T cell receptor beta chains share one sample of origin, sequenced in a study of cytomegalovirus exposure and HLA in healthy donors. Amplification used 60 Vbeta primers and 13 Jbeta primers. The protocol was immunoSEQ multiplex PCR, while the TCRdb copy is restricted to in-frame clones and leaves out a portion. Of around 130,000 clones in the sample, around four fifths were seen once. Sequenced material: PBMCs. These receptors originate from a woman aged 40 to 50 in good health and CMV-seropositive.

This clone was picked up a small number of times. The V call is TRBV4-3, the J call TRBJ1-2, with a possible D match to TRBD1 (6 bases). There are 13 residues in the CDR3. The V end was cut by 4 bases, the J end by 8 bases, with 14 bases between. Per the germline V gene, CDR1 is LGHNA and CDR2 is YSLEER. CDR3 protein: CASSPDRSGGYTF. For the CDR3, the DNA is TGCGCCAGCAGCCCGGACAGATCAGGGGGCTACACCTTC.

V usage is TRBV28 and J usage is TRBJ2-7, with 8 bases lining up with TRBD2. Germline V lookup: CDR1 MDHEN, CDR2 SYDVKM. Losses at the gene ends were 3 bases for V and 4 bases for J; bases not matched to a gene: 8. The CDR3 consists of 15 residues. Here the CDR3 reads CASSFNSGEWYEQYF. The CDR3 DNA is TGTGCCAGCAGTTTTAATAGCGGGGAGTGGTACGAGCAGTACTTC.

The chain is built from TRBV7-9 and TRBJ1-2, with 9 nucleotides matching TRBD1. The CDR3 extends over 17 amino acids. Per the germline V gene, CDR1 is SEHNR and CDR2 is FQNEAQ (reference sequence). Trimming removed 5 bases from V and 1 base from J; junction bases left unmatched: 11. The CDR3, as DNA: TGTGCCAGCAGCCCCACATTTCGACAGGGGGATAACTATGGCTACACCTTC. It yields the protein CASSPTFRQGDNYGYTF.

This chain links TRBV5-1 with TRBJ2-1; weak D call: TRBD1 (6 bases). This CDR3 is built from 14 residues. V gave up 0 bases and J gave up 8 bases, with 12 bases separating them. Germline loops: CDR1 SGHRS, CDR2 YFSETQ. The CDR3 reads CASSLGQAVDEQFF. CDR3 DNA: TGCGCCAGCAGCTTGGGACAGGCGGTTGATGAGCAGTTCTTC. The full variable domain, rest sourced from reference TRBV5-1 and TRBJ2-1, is KAGVTQTPRYLIKTRGQQVTLSCSPISGHRSVSWYQQTPGQGLQFLFEYFSETQRNKGNFPGRFSGRQFSNSRSEMNVSTLELGDSALYLCASSLGQAVDEQFFGPGTRLTVL.

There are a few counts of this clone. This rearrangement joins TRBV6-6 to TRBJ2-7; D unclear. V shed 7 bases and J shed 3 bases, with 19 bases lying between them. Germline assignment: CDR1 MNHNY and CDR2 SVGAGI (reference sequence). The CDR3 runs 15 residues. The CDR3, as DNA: TGTGCCAGCAACCACGCCGAGGAGTTGGGCTACGAGCAGTACTTC. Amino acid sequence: CASNHAEELGYEQYF.

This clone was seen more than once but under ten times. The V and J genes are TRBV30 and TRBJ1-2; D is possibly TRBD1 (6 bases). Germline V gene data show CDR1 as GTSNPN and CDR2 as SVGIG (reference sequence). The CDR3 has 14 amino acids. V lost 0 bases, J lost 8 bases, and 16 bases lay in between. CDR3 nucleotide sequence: TGTGCCTGGAGTGTACTCCAGGGGAAGTTAGGCTACACCTTC. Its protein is CAWSVLQGKLGYTF. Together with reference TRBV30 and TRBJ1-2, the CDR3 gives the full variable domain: SQTIHQWPATLVQPVGSPLSLECTVEGTSNPNLYWYRQAAGRGLQLLFYSVGIGQISSEVPQNLSASRPQDRQFILSSKKLLLSDSGFYLCAWSVLQGKLGYTFGSGTRLTVV.

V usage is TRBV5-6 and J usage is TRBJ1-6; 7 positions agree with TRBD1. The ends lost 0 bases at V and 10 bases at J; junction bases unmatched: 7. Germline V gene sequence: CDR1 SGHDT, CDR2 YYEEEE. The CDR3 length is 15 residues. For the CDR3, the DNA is TGTGCCAGCAGCTTGGAGGGGGCGCAGAGATCACCCCTCCACTTT. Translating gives CASSLEGAQRSPLHF. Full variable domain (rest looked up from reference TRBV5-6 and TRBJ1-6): DAGVTQSPTHLIKTRGQQVTLRCSPKSGHDTVSWYQQALGQGPQFIFQYYEEEERQRGNFPDRFSGHQFPNYSSELNVNALLLGDSALYLCASSLEGAQRSPLHFGNGTRLTVT.

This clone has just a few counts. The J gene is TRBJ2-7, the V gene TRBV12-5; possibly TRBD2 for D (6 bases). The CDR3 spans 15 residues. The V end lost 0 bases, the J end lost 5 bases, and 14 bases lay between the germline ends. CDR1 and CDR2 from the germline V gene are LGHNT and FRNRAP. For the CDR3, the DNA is TGTGCTAGTGGTTTGGTACTGAGGGAGGTGAACGAGCAGTACTTC. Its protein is CASGLVLREVNEQYF.

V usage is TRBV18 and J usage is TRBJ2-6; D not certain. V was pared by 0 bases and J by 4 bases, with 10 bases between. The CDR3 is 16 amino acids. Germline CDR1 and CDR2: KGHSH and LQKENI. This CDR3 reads CASSPPEFGGANVLTF. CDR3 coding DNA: TGTGCCAGCTCACCACCGGAGTTTGGAGGGGCCAACGTCCTGACTTTC.

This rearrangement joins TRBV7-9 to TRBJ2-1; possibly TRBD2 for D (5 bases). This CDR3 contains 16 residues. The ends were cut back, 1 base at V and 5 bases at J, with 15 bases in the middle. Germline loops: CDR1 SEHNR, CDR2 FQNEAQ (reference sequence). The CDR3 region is CASSLELASRNNEQFF. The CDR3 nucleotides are TGTGCCAGCAGCTTAGAGCTGGCTAGCCGAAACAATGAGCAGTTCTTC.

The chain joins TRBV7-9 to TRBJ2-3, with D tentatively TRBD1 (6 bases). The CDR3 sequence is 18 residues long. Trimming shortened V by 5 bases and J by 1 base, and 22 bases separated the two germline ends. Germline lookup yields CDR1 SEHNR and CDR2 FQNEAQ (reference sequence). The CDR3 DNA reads TGTGCCAGCAGCGACGCGAGGTTTAGCAGGGGAGGCACAGATACGCAGTATTTT. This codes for CASSDARFSRGGTDTQYF.

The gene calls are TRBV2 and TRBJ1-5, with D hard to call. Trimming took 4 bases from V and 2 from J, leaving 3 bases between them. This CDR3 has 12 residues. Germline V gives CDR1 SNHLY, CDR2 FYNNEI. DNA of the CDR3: TGTGCCAGCAGTGCCGGCAATCAGCCCCAGCATTTT. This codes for CASSAGNQPQHF.

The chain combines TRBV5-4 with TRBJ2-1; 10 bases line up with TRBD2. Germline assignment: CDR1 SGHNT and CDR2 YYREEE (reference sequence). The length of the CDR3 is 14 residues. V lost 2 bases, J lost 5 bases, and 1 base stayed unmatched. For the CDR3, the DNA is TGTGCCAGCAGCTTAACTAGCGGGAACAATGAGCAGTTCTTC. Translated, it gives CASSLTSGNNEQFF. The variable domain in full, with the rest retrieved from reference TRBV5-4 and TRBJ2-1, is ETGVTQSPTHLIKTRGQQVTLRCSSQSGHNTVSWYQQALGQGPQFIFQYYREEENGRGNFPPRFSGLQFPNYSSELNVNALELDDSALYLCASSLTSGNNEQFFGPGTRLTVL.

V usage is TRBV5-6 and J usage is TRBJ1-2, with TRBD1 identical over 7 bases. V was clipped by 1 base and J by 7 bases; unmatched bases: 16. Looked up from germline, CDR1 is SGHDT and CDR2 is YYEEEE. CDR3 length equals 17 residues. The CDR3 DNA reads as TGTGCCAGCAGCTTGTGGGCAGGGGGTTCCTCTGAAGGTGGCTACACCTTC. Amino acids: CASSLWAGGSSEGGYTF.

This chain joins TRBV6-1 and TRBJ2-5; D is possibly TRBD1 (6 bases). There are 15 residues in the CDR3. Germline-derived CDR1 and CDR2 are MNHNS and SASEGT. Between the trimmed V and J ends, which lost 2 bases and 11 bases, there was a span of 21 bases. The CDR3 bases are TGTGCCAGCAGTGAAATAGGACAGTTTTCACTGGGGCAGTACTTC. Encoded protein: CASSEIGQFSLGQYF.

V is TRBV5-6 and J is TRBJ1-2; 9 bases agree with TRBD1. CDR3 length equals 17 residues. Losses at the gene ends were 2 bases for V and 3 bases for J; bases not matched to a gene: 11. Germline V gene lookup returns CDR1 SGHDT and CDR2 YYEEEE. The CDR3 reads CASSLKSGTGRDYGYTF. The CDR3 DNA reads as TGTGCCAGCAGCTTAAAATCCGGGACAGGGAGGGACTATGGCTACACCTTC.

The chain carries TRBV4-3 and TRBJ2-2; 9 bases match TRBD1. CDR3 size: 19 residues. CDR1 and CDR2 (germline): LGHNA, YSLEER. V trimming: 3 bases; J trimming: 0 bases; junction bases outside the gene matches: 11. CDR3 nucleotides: TGCGCCAGCAGCCAGGAGGGACAGGGAATATCGGCGAACACCGGGGAGCTGTTTTTT. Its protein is CASSQEGQGISANTGELFF.